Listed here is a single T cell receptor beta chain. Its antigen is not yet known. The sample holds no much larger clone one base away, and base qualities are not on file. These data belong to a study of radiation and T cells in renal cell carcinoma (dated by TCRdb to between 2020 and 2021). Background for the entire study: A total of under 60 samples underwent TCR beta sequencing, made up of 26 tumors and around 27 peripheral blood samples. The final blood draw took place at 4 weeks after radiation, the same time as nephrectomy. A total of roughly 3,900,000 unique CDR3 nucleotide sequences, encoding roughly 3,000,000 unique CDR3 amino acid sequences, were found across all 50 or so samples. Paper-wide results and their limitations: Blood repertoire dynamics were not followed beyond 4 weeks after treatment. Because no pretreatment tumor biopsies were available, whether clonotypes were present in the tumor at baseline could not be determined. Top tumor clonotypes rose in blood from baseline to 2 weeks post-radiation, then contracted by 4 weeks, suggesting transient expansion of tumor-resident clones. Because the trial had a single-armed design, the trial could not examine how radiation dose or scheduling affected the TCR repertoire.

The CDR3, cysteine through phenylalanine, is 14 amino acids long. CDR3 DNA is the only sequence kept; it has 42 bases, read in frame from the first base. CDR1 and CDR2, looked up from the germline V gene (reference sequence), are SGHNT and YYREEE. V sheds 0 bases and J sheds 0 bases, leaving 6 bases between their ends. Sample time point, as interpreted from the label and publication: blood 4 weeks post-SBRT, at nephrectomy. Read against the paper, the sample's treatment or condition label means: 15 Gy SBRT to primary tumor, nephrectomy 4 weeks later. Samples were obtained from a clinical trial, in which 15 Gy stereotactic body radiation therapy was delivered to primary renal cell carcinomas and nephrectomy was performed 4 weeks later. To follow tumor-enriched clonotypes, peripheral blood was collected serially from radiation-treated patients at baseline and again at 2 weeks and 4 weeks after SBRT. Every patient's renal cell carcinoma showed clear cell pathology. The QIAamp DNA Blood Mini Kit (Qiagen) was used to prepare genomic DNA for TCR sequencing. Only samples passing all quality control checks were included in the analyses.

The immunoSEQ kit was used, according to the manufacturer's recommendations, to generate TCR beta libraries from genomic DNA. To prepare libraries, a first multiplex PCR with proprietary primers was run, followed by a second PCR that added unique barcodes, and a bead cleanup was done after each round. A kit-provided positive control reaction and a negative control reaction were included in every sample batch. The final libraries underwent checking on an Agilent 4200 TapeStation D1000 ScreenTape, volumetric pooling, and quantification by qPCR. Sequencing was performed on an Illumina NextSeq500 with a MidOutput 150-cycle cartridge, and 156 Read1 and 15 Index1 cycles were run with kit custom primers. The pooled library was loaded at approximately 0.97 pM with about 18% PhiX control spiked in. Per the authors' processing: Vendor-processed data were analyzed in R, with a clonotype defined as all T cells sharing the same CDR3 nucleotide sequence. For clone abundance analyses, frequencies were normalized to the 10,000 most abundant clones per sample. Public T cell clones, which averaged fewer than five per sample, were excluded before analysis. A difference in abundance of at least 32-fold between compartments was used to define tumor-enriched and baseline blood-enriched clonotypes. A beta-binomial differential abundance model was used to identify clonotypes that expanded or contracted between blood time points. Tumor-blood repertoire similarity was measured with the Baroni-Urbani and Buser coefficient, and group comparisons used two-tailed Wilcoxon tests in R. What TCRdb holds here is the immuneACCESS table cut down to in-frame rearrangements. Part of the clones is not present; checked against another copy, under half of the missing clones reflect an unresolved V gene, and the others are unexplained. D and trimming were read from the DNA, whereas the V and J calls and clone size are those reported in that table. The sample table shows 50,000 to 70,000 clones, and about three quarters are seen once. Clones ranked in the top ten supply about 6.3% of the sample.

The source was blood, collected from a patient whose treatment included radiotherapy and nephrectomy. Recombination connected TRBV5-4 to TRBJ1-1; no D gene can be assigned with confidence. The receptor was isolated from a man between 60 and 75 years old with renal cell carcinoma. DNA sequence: TGTGCCAGCAGCTTGGTTGGCCTGAACACTGAAGCTTTCTTT. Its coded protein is CASSLVGLNTEAFF.